The clone carrying this T cell receptor (beta chain) was recorded only once. These data originate in a study of T-cell reconstitution after alpha-beta-depleted transplantation in children. The V end lost 9 bases, the J end lost 5 bases, and 13 bases lay between the germline ends. Germline values: CDR1 MNHEY, CDR2 SVGEGT. The CDR3 has 12 residues. During its preparation, the TCRbeta library received unique molecular identifiers. MiXCR, applied by TCRdb to the PCR reads, yields one record per CDR3 protein. The repertoire has 500,000 or so distinct CDR3 sequences, approximately 32% of them found once; the top ten carry around 2.5%.

The gene calls are TRBV6-2 or TRBV6-3 and TRBJ2-5, with D maybe TRBD1 (6 bases). Sequences were derived from PBMCs from the stem cell graft donor, sampled from the stem cell graft. The clonotype was recovered from a human donor who donated a stem cell graft to a child with aplastic anemia. The CDR3 spells CASREGVETQYF. CDR3 nucleotides: TGTGCCAGTCGCGAGGGGGTTGAGACCCAGTACTTC.